This T cell receptor beta chain was sequenced for a study of T cell changes during pregnancy in multiple sclerosis. The data were produced by immunoSEQ multiplex PCR, yet TCRdb's version contains in-frame clones alone and is incomplete. Here the sample spans around 50,000 clones, around 90% being singletons. The source material was CD4+ T cells from peripheral blood mononuclear cells, sampled after pregnancy. The sequence was collected from a female donor in good health, enrolled as a control in a pregnancy study.

CDR3 amino acids: CATTAGTLRTEAFF. In DNA, the CDR3 is TGTGCCACTACAGCGGGGACTCTACGGACTGAAGCTTTCTTT. The chain combines TRBV6-5 with TRBJ1-1, with D maybe TRBD1 (5 bases). Trimming removed 10 bases at V and 5 bases at J, with 20 bases between. The CDR3 has 14 residues. CDR1 is MNHEY and CDR2 is SVGAGI in the germline V gene.